Listed below are T cell receptor beta chains from one sample, sequenced in a study of blood T cell repertoires in COVID-19. The protocol was immunoSEQ multiplex PCR, while the TCRdb copy is restricted to in-frame clones and leaves out a portion. The table records around 250,000 clones, roughly 88% of them present only once. Source material: peripheral blood. Source of these receptors: a woman in her 70s with COVID-19, enrolled during active disease. The CDR3 runs from the conserved cysteine through the conserved F or W. The D gene is left open where the match is weak. A row's size may be missing; if present it is once, few, many or a size class.

>TRBD1|TRBV6-5|TRBJ2-3|NA
CASNDPGQGQYTQYF
TGTGCCAGCAACGACCCGGGACAGGGGCAGTATACGCAGTATTTT
>TRBD1|TRBV19|TRBJ2-2|NA
CASSRQGAGELFF
TGTGCCAGCTCTCGACAGGGAGCCGGGGAGCTGTTTTTT
>NA|TRBV3-1/TRBV3-2|TRBJ2-6|NA
CASSQDLSGANVLTF
TGTGCCAGCAGCCAAGATTTATCTGGGGCCAACGTCCTGACTTTC
>TRBD1|TRBV30|TRBJ2-4|NA
CAWSTGLAKNIQYF
TGTGCCTGGTCGACAGGGCTAGCCAAAAACATTCAGTACTTC
>TRBD2|TRBV7-2|TRBJ2-5|NA
CASSLGGLAGAQETQYF
TGTGCCAGCAGCTTAGGGGGACTAGCGGGGGCCCAAGAGACCCAGTACTTC
>TRBD2|TRBV7-3|TRBJ2-1|NA
CASSPTPGASGRTREQFF
TGTGCCAGCAGCCCCACCCCGGGGGCTAGCGGGCGGACGAGGGAGCAGTTCTTC
>NA|TRBV6-5|TRBJ1-5|NA
CASRGGDQPQHF
TGTGCCAGCAGGGGGGGGGATCAGCCCCAGCATTTT
>NA|TRBV9|TRBJ2-1|NA
CASSPYETYNEQFF
TGTGCCAGCAGCCCATACGAGACCTACAATGAGCAGTTCTTC
>TRBD2|TRBV9|TRBJ2-6|once
CASSSAAGGWNTGANVLTF
TGTGCCAGCAGCTCCGCTGCGGGAGGTTGGAACACTGGGGCCAACGTCCTGACTTTC
>TRBD2|TRBV27|TRBJ2-1|few
CASSFPGGGNEQFF
TGTGCCAGCAGTTTTCCGGGAGGGGGCAATGAGCAGTTCTTC
>TRBD2|TRBV7-9|TRBJ2-5|few
CASSFASGAQETQYF
TGTGCCAGCAGCTTCGCTAGCGGGGCCCAAGAGACCCAGTACTTC
>NA|TRBV4-3|TRBJ2-5|once
CASSQDIDKPKTQYF
TGCGCCAGCAGCCAAGATATCGACAAACCAAAGACCCAGTACTTC
>NA|TRBV5-6|TRBJ1-4|NA
CASSLDQGAWTNEKLFF
TGTGCCAGCAGCTTGGACCAAGGGGCGTGGACTAATGAAAAACTGTTTTTT
>NA|TRBV5-4|TRBJ2-5|NA
CASSLVTSLHQETQYF
TGTGCCAGCAGCTTGGTAACTAGTCTCCACCAAGAGACCCAGTACTTC
>NA|TRBV10-3|TRBJ2-1|NA
CAIRLRTDSYNEQFF
TGTGCCATCAGGCTTAGGACAGACTCCTACAATGAGCAGTTCTTC
>TRBD2|TRBV19|TRBJ2-7|NA
CASSGGTMSSYEQYF
TGTGCCAGTAGTGGTGGGACTATGAGCTCCTACGAGCAGTACTTC
>NA|TRBV11-3|TRBJ2-3|NA
CASSLDLPSDTQYF
TGTGCCAGCAGCTTAGATCTTCCCTCAGATACGCAGTATTTT
>TRBD2|TRBV28|TRBJ2-6|NA
CASRWTSGASGANVLTF
TGTGCCAGCAGGTGGACTAGCGGGGCCTCTGGGGCCAACGTCCTGACTTTC
>TRBD2|TRBV7-2|TRBJ2-5|NA
CASSLIAGGVSETQYF
TGTGCCAGCAGCTTAATAGCGGGAGGGGTTTCGGAGACCCAGTACTTC
>NA|TRBV28|TRBJ2-4|once
CASSPSQLALLAKNIQYF
TGTGCCAGCAGTCCGTCCCAACTAGCACTCCTAGCCAAAAACATTCAGTACTTC
>NA|TRBV4-3|TRBJ2-5|NA
CASSQDFRETQYF
TGCGCCAGCAGCCAAGATTTCCGGGAGACCCAGTACTTC
>NA|TRBV19|TRBJ1-6|once
CASSSSQGNNSPLHF
TGTGCCAGTAGTTCCTCCCAGGGAAATAATTCACCCCTCCACTTT
>NA|TRBV5-1|TRBJ1-2|NA
CASSLEGVYGYTF
TGCGCCAGCAGCTTGGAAGGAGTCTATGGCTACACCTTC
>NA|TRBV12-3/TRBV12-4|TRBJ1-6|NA
CASSLDGDSPLHF
TGTGCCAGCAGCCTAGACGGGGATTCGCCCCTCCACTTT
>NA|TRBV11-3|TRBJ2-7|few
CASSGRAPYEQYF
TGTGCCAGCAGCGGGCGCGCTCCCTACGAGCAGTACTTC
>TRBD1|TRBV24-1|TRBJ2-7|NA
CATSYGTGLDEQYF
TGTGCCACCAGTTACGGGACAGGGCTGGACGAGCAGTACTTC
>NA|TRBV3-1/TRBV3-2|TRBJ2-7|NA
CASSQVVYEQYF
TGTGCCAGCAGCCAAGTCGTATACGAGCAGTACTTC
>TRBD1|TRBV5-4|TRBJ2-7|NA
CASSSGTGGPPYEQYF
TGTGCCAGCAGCTCTGGGACAGGGGGACCACCCTACGAGCAGTACTTC
>NA|TRBV18|TRBJ2-5|once
CASSPPGVQETQYF
TGTGCCAGCTCACCTCCGGGGGTCCAAGAGACCCAGTACTTC
>TRBD2|TRBV5-1|TRBJ2-3|NA
CASSPGTSGITDTQYF
TGCGCCAGCAGCCCCGGGACTAGCGGAATCACAGATACGCAGTATTTT
>NA|TRBV3-1/TRBV3-2|TRBJ2-2|NA
CASSQVYLQGGYTGELFF
TGTGCCAGCAGCCAAGTGTATTTACAGGGCGGTTATACCGGGGAGCTGTTTTTT
>NA|TRBV28|TRBJ1-5|few
CASSPISGERDQPQHF
TGTGCCAGCAGCCCAATTTCGGGGGAACGGGATCAGCCCCAGCATTTT
>NA|TRBV6-2/TRBV6-3|TRBJ2-3|NA
CASSPSEAFADTQYF
TGTGCCAGCAGTCCCTCGGAGGCCTTTGCAGATACGCAGTATTTT
>NA|TRBV6-5|TRBJ1-5|NA
CASSYSMRDQQPQHF
TGTGCCAGCAGTTACTCGATGCGGGATCAGCAGCCCCAGCATTTT
>TRBD2|TRBV5-1|TRBJ2-5|NA
CASSNLGLAGVETQYF
TGCGCCAGCAGCAACCTGGGGCTAGCGGGAGTAGAGACCCAGTACTTC
>TRBD1|TRBV28|TRBJ1-5|NA
CASSRPGQVSNQPQHF
TGTGCCAGCAGTCGACCAGGACAGGTCAGCAATCAGCCCCAGCATTTT
>TRBD2|TRBV5-6|TRBJ2-5|NA
CASSGTSGETQYF
TGTGCCAGCAGCGGGACTAGCGGAGAGACCCAGTACTTC
>NA|TRBV19|TRBJ1-5|few
CASSKTGTAPLSEPQHF
TGTGCCAGTAGTAAAACAGGGACCGCTCCCCTCAGCGAGCCCCAGCATTTT
>NA|TRBV24-1|TRBJ1-4|NA
CATSDPSEKLFF
TGTGCCACCAGTGACCCAAGCGAAAAACTGTTTTTT
>TRBD1|TRBV28|TRBJ2-5|once
CASWEQGFETQYF
TGTGCCAGCTGGGAACAGGGGTTCGAGACCCAGTACTTC
>NA|TRBV6-6|TRBJ2-7|NA
CASSYSQGLGYEQYF
TGTGCCAGCAGTTACTCTCAGGGATTAGGCTACGAGCAGTACTTC
>NA|TRBV11-2|TRBJ2-7|NA
CASSLESHKITSYEQYF
TGTGCCAGCAGCTTAGAGTCCCACAAAATCACGTCCTACGAGCAGTACTTC
>TRBD1|TRBV19|TRBJ1-2|NA
CASSTPSGTGNYGYTF
TGTGCCAGTAGTACCCCTTCCGGGACAGGGAACTATGGCTACACCTTC
>TRBD1|TRBV19|TRBJ1-5|many
CASSQTGGNQPQHF
TGTGCCAGTAGTCAAACAGGGGGCAATCAGCCCCAGCATTTT
>NA|TRBV10-3|TRBJ2-5|NA
CAISVGQETQYF
TGTGCCATCAGTGTCGGGCAAGAGACCCAGTACTTC
>NA|TRBV4-1|TRBJ1-2|NA
CASSQDLVRGENGYTF
TGCGCCAGCAGCCAAGATCTGGTCAGGGGAGAGAACGGCTACACCTTC
>NA|TRBV3-1/TRBV3-2|TRBJ2-1|NA
CASSQTSNNEQFF
TGTGCCAGCAGCCAAACTAGTAACAATGAGCAGTTCTTC
>NA|TRBV19|TRBJ2-3|NA
CASSMRDLSTDTQYF
TGTGCCAGTAGTATGAGGGATCTGAGCACAGATACGCAGTATTTT
>NA|TRBV10-3|TRBJ1-1|NA
CAIRTEGPEAFF
TGTGCCATCAGAACAGAGGGTCCTGAAGCTTTCTTT
>NA|TRBV2|TRBJ2-3|NA
CASSVGTFSTDTQYF
TGTGCCAGCAGTGTCGGGACTTTTAGCACAGATACGCAGTATTTT
>TRBD2|TRBV3-1/TRBV3-2|TRBJ2-7|NA
CASSPLAGSSYEQYF
TGTGCCAGCAGCCCCCTAGCGGGATCTTCCTACGAGCAGTACTTC
>NA|TRBV6-5|TRBJ1-1|once
CASSRLKSEAFF
TGTGCCAGCAGCCGCCTAAAATCGGAAGCTTTCTTT